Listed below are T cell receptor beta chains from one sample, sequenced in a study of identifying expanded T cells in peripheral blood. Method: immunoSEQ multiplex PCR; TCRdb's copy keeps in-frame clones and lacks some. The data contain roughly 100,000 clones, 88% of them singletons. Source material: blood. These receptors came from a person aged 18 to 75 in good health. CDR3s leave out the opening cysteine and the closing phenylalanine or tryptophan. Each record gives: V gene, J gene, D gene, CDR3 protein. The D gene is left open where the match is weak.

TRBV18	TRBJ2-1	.	ASSPQGGVNEQF
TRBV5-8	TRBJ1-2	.	ASSFRELRGYT
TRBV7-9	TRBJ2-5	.	ASIKQVGEETQY
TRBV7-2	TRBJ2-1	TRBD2	ASSLVSGSHNEQF
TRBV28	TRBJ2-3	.	ASSPPQTDTQY
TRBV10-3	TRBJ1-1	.	AISESAWVEAF
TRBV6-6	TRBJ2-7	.	ASRDRDWAYEQY
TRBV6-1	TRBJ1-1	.	ASSVLNTEAF
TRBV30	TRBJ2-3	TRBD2	AWTWGGETDTQY
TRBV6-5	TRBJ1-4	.	ASSTTAGGEKLF
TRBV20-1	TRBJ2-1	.	SAREVSEQF
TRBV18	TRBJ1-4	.	ASLRSVNEKLF
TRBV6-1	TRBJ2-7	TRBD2	ASSEASGGLYEQY